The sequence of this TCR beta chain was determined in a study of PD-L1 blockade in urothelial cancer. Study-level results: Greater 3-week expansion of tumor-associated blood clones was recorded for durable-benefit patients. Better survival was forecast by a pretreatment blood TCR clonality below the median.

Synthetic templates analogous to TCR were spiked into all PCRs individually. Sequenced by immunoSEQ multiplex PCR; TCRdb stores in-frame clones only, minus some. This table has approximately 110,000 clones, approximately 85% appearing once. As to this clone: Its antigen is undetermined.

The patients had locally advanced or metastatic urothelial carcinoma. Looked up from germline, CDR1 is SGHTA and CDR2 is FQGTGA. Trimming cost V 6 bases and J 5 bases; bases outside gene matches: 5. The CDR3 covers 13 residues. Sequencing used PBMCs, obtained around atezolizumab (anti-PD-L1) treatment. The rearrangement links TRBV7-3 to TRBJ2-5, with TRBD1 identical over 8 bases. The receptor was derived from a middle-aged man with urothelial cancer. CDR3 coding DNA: TGTGCCAGCAGGCAGACAGGGGACGAGACCCAGTACTTC. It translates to CASRQTGDETQYF.